This is a list of T cell receptor beta chains from one sample in a study of blood T cell repertoires in COVID-19. The protocol was immunoSEQ multiplex PCR, while the TCRdb copy is restricted to in-frame clones and leaves out a portion. The table has 150,000 to 200,000 clones, approximately 90% seen once; the top ten hold more than 3.5%. Material: peripheral blood. These receptors all come from a woman aged 30 to 39 with acute or convalescent COVID-19. Each CDR3 is given with its conserved first and last residue. A D gene is named only where the DNA matches it firmly. Only some rows state a clone size, as once, few, many or a class for expanded clones.

TGTGCCAGAACCCTGGGGACAGGGGTCTTCGATACGCAGTATTTT	CARTLGTGVFDTQYF	TRBV2	TRBJ2-3	TRBD1	-
TGTGCCAGCAGCTTGGGAGCGGGGGGCACCGGGGAGCTGTTTTTT	CASSLGAGGTGELFF	TRBV7-8	TRBJ2-2	TRBD2	-
TGCGCCAGCAGCGGGAGAGGGGCAGGCAATGGCGGGAGCTCCTACAATGAGCAGTTCTTC	CASSGRGAGNGGSSYNEQFF	TRBV5-1	TRBJ2-1	TRBD2	-
TGTGCCAGCAGTTCGGTTAGGACACACAACAATGAGCAGTTCTTC	CASSSVRTHNNEQFF	TRBV6-5	TRBJ2-1	-	-
TGTGCCAGCAGTGAAGGGAGTAATTCACCCCTCCACTTT	CASSEGSNSPLHF	TRBV6-1	TRBJ1-6	-	-
TGCAGCGTTGATAGTGCCTTTGGCTACACCTTC	CSVDSAFGYTF	TRBV29-1	TRBJ1-2	-	-
TGTGCCAGCAGCGTTGGTCCGGGACTAACTAATGAGCAGTTCTTC	CASSVGPGLTNEQFF	TRBV9	TRBJ2-1	TRBD2	-
TGCGCCAGCAGCTTGACTGGGGGGAGATCGGATGGCTACACCTTC	CASSLTGGRSDGYTF	TRBV5-1	TRBJ1-2	-	-
TGTGCCAGCAGCTTAATGGGTACGGGGGAGCAGTACTTC	CASSLMGTGEQYF	TRBV7-9	TRBJ2-7	-	-
TGTGCCAGCAGTAGACTAGGCTACGAGCAGTACTTC	CASSRLGYEQYF	TRBV6-5	TRBJ2-7	-	-
TGTGCCAGCAGACTAGCGGGACGATCAGATACGCAGTATTTT	CASRLAGRSDTQYF	TRBV27	TRBJ2-3	TRBD2	-
TGTGCCAGCAGCCCGATGACATATAAAGAGACCCAGTACTTC	CASSPMTYKETQYF	TRBV7-9	TRBJ2-5	-	-
TGCAGTGCTAGTCGGAGCACCAACGAGCAGTACTTC	CSASRSTNEQYF	TRBV20-1	TRBJ2-7	-	-
TGTGCCAGCAGCTTGATCGGGGTGGGAAACACCATATATTTT	CASSLIGVGNTIYF	TRBV5-4	TRBJ1-3	-	-
TGTGCCAGCAGTCTCAGGGGGAGCACTGAAGCTTTCTTT	CASSLRGSTEAFF	TRBV27	TRBJ1-1	TRBD1	-
TGCGCCAGCAGCGGGATGTTAGCGGGAGACGGGGAGCTGTTTTTT	CASSGMLAGDGELFF	TRBV5-1	TRBJ2-2	TRBD2	-
TGTGCCAGCAGCTTTTTTGGAGATGAAAAACTGTTTTTT	CASSFFGDEKLFF	TRBV5-6	TRBJ1-4	-	-
TGTGCCAGCAAGGGGACAGGCTGGATCAACGAGCAGTACTTC	CASKGTGWINEQYF	TRBV2	TRBJ2-7	TRBD1	-
TGTGCCAGCAGCACCACCACAGCCGGGGAGCTGTTTTTT	CASSTTTAGELFF	TRBV7-8	TRBJ2-2	-	few
TGTGCCAGCAGCGCCGGAGCGGGAGGGGTTTACGAGCAGTACTTC	CASSAGAGGVYEQYF	TRBV9	TRBJ2-7	TRBD2	once
TGTGCCAGTAGTATCAGAGGGACTGAAGCTTTCTTT	CASSIRGTEAFF	TRBV19	TRBJ1-1	-	-
TGTGCCAGCAGTACTGACTCTGGAAACACCATATATTTT	CASSTDSGNTIYF	TRBV6-5	TRBJ1-3	-	-
TGTGCCATCAGACCCAGCGGGGGAACCTACGAGCAGTACTTC	CAIRPSGGTYEQYF	TRBV10-3	TRBJ2-7	TRBD2	once
TGTGCCAGCAGTGCCGGGAAGGACTCACCCCTCCACTTT	CASSAGKDSPLHF	TRBV2	TRBJ1-6	-	-
TGCAGCGTCCCCGGGACAGGGGTAGAGACCCAGTACTTC	CSVPGTGVETQYF	TRBV29-1	TRBJ2-5	TRBD1	-
TGTGCCACCAGTGACCCCCGGGGGGTTAATCAGCCCCAGCATTTT	CATSDPRGVNQPQHF	TRBV24-1	TRBJ1-5	-	-
TGTGCCAGCAGCGTATCCAGCTCCTACAATGAGCAGTTCTTC	CASSVSSSYNEQFF	TRBV9	TRBJ2-1	-	-
TGCGCCAGCAGCCGTACAGGGGAGTTTAATGGCTACACCTTC	CASSRTGEFNGYTF	TRBV4-1	TRBJ1-2	TRBD1	-
TGTGCCAGCAGCCTCAGGACTAGAGAGCAGTTCTTC	CASSLRTREQFF	TRBV28	TRBJ2-1	TRBD2	-
TGTGCCAGTAGTATTGGGACAGGAGGAGACGAGCAGTACTTC	CASSIGTGGDEQYF	TRBV19	TRBJ2-7	TRBD1	-
TGTGCCAGCTCACCACCCCCGGGAGTGGGAACTGAAGCTTTCTTT	CASSPPPGVGTEAFF	TRBV18	TRBJ1-1	-	-
TGTGCCAGCAGCCTGAAGGGAGGGAGCCTTCCGCAGTATTTT	CASSLKGGSLPQYF	TRBV5-6	TRBJ2-3	TRBD2	-
TGTGCCAGCAGCCTACGACAGGGGGACACTGAAGCTTTCTTT	CASSLRQGDTEAFF	TRBV7-9	TRBJ1-1	TRBD1	-
TGTGCCAGCACCCTTAGCCGATCTAGCGGGACCGGTCATGAGCAGTACTTC	CASTLSRSSGTGHEQYF	TRBV7-8	TRBJ2-7	TRBD2	-
TGTGCCAGTAGTAGGGGCACGGGAGCCTACAATGAGCAGTTCTTC	CASSRGTGAYNEQFF	TRBV19	TRBJ2-1	-	-
TGTGCCAGTCCCGCAGAGGCGAATGGAAACACCATATATTTT	CASPAEANGNTIYF	TRBV7-3	TRBJ1-3	-	-
TGTGCCAGCAGCTTACCGGGACAAAGCACAGATACGCAGTATTTT	CASSLPGQSTDTQYF	TRBV5-4	TRBJ2-3	-	-
TGCGCCAGCAACCAGCGGGAGGGCCCAAACGAGCAGTACTTC	CASNQREGPNEQYF	TRBV23-1	TRBJ2-7	TRBD2	once
TGTGCCAGCAGCCGAGGGTCCAATGAGCAGTTCTTC	CASSRGSNEQFF	TRBV3-1/TRBV3-2	TRBJ2-1	-	-
TGTGCCTCCCGCGGGGGCCAAGAGACCCAGTACTTC	CASRGGQETQYF	TRBV18	TRBJ2-5	TRBD2	-
TGCGCCAGCAGCCAGGGGGCTGATTCACCCCTCCACTTT	CASSQGADSPLHF	TRBV4-1	TRBJ1-6	-	-
TGCAGTGTTTGGGCGCCTGAAGCTTTCTTT	CSVWAPEAFF	TRBV20-1	TRBJ1-1	-	few